This T cell receptor (beta chain) was recovered during a study of cytomegalovirus exposure and HLA in healthy donors. This clone was counted only a few times. Antigen specificity is unknown. PCR involved 60 Vbeta and 13 Jbeta primers. TCRdb's copy holds only in-frame clones and misses some; the assay was immunoSEQ multiplex PCR. The sample holds about 100,000 clones, 60% to 70% seen once. Overall study findings and caveats: Generally TCR sequences proved uncommon, though certain public TCRs appeared in numerous donors. Confirmation was obtained in vitro that three CMV-associated chains are specific for CMV antigens. Donors were assumed by presence/absence analyses to have roughly uniform sequencing depth. Within an earlier analysis, most TCR beta V segments proved productive either about 87% or about 30% of the time.

The germline V and J ends were trimmed by 6 bases and 0 bases, with 9 bases remaining between them. CDR1 MNHNS and CDR2 SASEGT come from the germline V gene. The CDR3 loop spans 14 amino acids. What was sequenced was PBMCs. This TCR came from a man younger than 45 in good health and CMV-seropositive. This chain links TRBV6-1 with TRBJ1-3; D is undetermined. In nucleotides, the CDR3 is TGTGCCAGCAGGTCGGGTACCTCTGGAAACACCATATATTTT. Translation: CASRSGTSGNTIYF.